A single sample gave rise to the 27 T cell receptor beta chains below, sequenced in a study of T cell responses to AZD1222 COVID-19 vaccine. Data came from immunoSEQ multiplex PCR; TCRdb stores just in-frame clones and leaves some out. The data hold 100,000 or so clones, with approximately 90% observed a single time. The input for sequencing was peripheral blood, taken 28 days after the second AZD1222 dose. These receptors were obtained from an adult who received the AZD1222 COVID-19 vaccine.

In its sample, this clone was seen once. V and J are TRBV5-1 and TRBJ2-7; a weak D match, TRBD1 (6 bases). Germline V gene data show CDR1 as SGHRS and CDR2 as YFSETQ. This CDR3 comprises 15 residues. Trimming removed 2 bases at V and 3 bases at J, with 15 bases between. CDR3 sequence: CASSFLTGAYYEQYF. The CDR3 DNA reads as TGCGCCAGCAGCTTTCTGACAGGCGCTTACTACGAGCAGTACTTC.

DNA for the CDR3: TGTGCCAGTAGTTATGACAGGAACAACTATGGCTACACCTTC. It encodes CASSYDRNNYGYTF. The chain recombines TRBV19 with TRBJ1-2; perhaps TRBD1 as D (6 bases). V lost 5 bases and J 2 bases, leaving 12 bases between the germline ends. Germline CDR1 reads LNHDA; CDR2 reads SQIVND (reference sequence). The CDR3 contains 14 residues. The full variable domain, completed using reference TRBV19 and TRBJ1-2, is DGGITQSPKYLFRKEGQNVTLSCEQNLNHDAMYWYRQDPGQGLRLIYYSQIVNDFQKGDIAEGYSVSREKKESFPLTVTSAQKNPTAFYLCASSYDRNNYGYTFGSGTRLTVV.

The V call is TRBV2, the J call TRBJ1-5; tentative D call: TRBD1 (5 bases). The CDR3 totals 13 residues. Germline assignment: CDR1 SNHLY and CDR2 FYNNEI. Trimming cost V 4 bases and J 6 bases, with 10 bases left between them. The CDR3 reads CASSVRAGQPQHF. CDR3 in DNA: TGTGCCAGCAGTGTCAGGGCCGGTCAGCCCCAGCATTTT.

The chain is built from TRBV6-4 and TRBJ2-3; D gene ambiguous. The germline V gene encodes CDR1 MRHNA and CDR2 SNTAGT. V was shortened by 4 bases and J by 0 bases, with 11 bases between the two germline ends. CDR3 length: 15 amino acids. For the CDR3, the DNA is TGTGCCAGCAGTGCAGGAAGTCATAGCACAGATACGCAGTATTTT. Translated: CASSAGSHSTDTQYF.

The chain employs TRBV28 and TRBJ2-3, with a tentative D call TRBD2 (7 bases). Trimming cost V 2 bases and J 3 bases, with 15 bases left between them. Germline CDR1 MDHEN, CDR2 SYDVKM. The CDR3 is 16 amino acids. The CDR3 loop is CASSLAGALATDTQYF. CDR3 nucleotides: TGTGCCAGCAGTTTAGCGGGGGCCCTTGCAACAGATACGCAGTATTTT.

This clone was seen only a few times. V usage is TRBV19 and J usage is TRBJ1-1; D is undetermined. Germline CDR1 is LNHDA and CDR2 is SQIVND (reference sequence). With 2 bases removed from V and 4 bases from J, the gap between germline ends came to 8 bases. This CDR3 contains 13 residues. The CDR3 sequence: CASSIKSGTEAFF. CDR3 DNA sequence: TGTGCCAGTAGTATAAAGTCCGGCACTGAAGCTTTCTTT.

The rearrangement joins TRBV7-3 to TRBJ2-2, with TRBD2 identical over 8 bases. Per the germline V gene, CDR1 is SGHTA and CDR2 is FQGTGA. The length of the CDR3 is 17 residues. V was clipped by 5 bases and J by 1 base; unmatched bases: 9. DNA of the CDR3: TGTGCCAGCAGCCCATTGGCGGGGGGACAGAACACCGGGGAGCTGTTTTTT. Translation: CASSPLAGGQNTGELFF. The entire variable domain, with the rest obtained from reference TRBV7-3 and TRBJ2-2, is as follows: GAGVSQTPSNKVTEKGKYVELRCDPISGHTALYWYRQSLGQGPEFLIYFQGTGAADDSGLPNDRFFAVRPEGSVSTLKIQRTERGDSAVYLCASSPLAGGQNTGELFFGEGSRLTVL.

The V and J genes are TRBV3-1 (or the pseudogene TRBV3-2) and TRBJ1-2, with D unclear. Trimming stripped 1 base from V and 1 base from J, with 10 bases between. The germline V gene encodes CDR1 LGHDT and CDR2 YNNKEL (reference sequence). The CDR3 covers 15 residues. The CDR3 region is CASSQVAGNNYGYTF. The CDR3 nucleotides are TGTGCCAGCAGCCAAGTAGCGGGAAATAACTATGGCTACACCTTC.

The J gene is TRBJ1-2, the V gene TRBV29-1; D call uncertain. Germline CDR1 is SQVTM and CDR2 is ANQGSEA. V gave up 0 bases and J gave up 7 bases, with 18 bases separating them. This CDR3 spans 15 amino acids. The CDR3 reads CSVEDRAGFRGGYTF. The DNA of the CDR3 is TGCAGCGTTGAAGATCGGGCCGGGTTCCGCGGTGGCTACACCTTC.

The rearrangement uses TRBV4-1 and TRBJ2-5; a possible D gene is TRBD2 (5 bases). Trimming cost V 4 bases and J 3 bases, with 21 bases left between them. Germline CDR1 MGHRA, CDR2 YSYEKL. The CDR3 is made up of 17 amino acids. The CDR3 DNA sequence: TGCGCCAGCAGCCCGGGTCGGGATAGGATGGGGAAAGAGACCCAGTACTTC. The encoded protein is CASSPGRDRMGKETQYF.

The chain employs TRBV2 and TRBJ1-6; no clear D gene. Per germline, CDR1 SNHLY and CDR2 FYNNEI. The ends were cut back, 1 base at V and 7 bases at J, with 11 bases in the middle. The CDR3 is made up of 15 amino acids. The CDR3 sequence is CASSEEHSGNSPLHF. The CDR3 nucleotides are TGTGCCAGCAGTGAAGAACATAGCGGGAATTCACCCCTCCACTTT.

This clone showed up just once. The chain couples TRBV18 to TRBJ1-5; possible D gene TRBD1, 6 bases. Germline CDR1 KGHSH, CDR2 LQKENI. V lost 1 base to trimming and J lost 5 bases, with 12 bases between them. This CDR3 is built from 15 residues. The CDR3 is CASSPLGGADQPQHF. In nucleotides, the CDR3 is TGTGCCAGCTCACCACTCGGGGGGGCCGATCAGCCCCAGCATTTT.

J is TRBJ1-4 and V is TRBV7-9; D gene ambiguous. V lost 5 bases, J lost 7 bases, and 8 bases lay in between. The germline V gene encodes CDR1 SEHNR and CDR2 FQNEAQ (reference sequence). The CDR3 is 12 amino acids. The CDR3 DNA reads TGTGCCAGCAGCCCCCCTAGTGAAAAACTGTTTTTT. Amino acids: CASSPPSEKLFF.

This chain links TRBV30 with TRBJ2-7; D perhaps matches TRBD1 (6 bases). The CDR3 contains 14 residues. V was pared by 1 base and J by 2 bases, with 12 bases between. Germline V CDR1 and CDR2: GTSNPN, SVGIG (reference sequence). The CDR3 DNA sequence: TGTGCCTGGAGTGCGGGTTCAGGGGCCTACGAGCAGTACTTC. This sequence encodes CAWSAGSGAYEQYF.

This clone appeared once. The V call is TRBV29-1, the J call TRBJ1-3; maybe TRBD1 (6 bases). CDR3 length: 14 residues. The V end was cut by 4 bases, the J end by 3 bases, with 13 bases between. Germline CDR1 and CDR2: SQVTM and ANQGSEA. CDR3 amino acids: CSVAMTGGGNTIYF. Here the CDR3 DNA reads TGCAGCGTTGCCATGACAGGAGGTGGAAACACCATATATTTT.

This clone was seen only once. The gene calls are TRBV28 and TRBJ2-7, with D possibly being TRBD1 or TRBD2 (5 bases each). Trimming left V 4 bases short and J 7 bases short, with 20 bases between. Germline-derived CDR1 and CDR2 are MDHEN and SYDVKM. The CDR3 is 15 residues long. CDR3 loop: CASSSSGTGWLEQYF. The CDR3 DNA follows: TGTGCCAGCAGTTCCTCCGGGACGGGATGGCTAGAGCAGTACTTC.

The chain uses TRBV28 and TRBJ1-2; D is perhaps TRBD1 (5 bases). Trimming pared 11 bases from V and 2 bases from J, leaving 18 bases between. The CDR3 is 14 residues long. The germline gives CDR1 MDHEN, CDR2 SYDVKM. The CDR3 sequence: CAGGSREVNYGYTF. Written as DNA, the CDR3 is TGTGCCGGGGGGTCTAGGGAGGTCAACTATGGCTACACCTTC.

The chain combines TRBV11-3 with TRBJ1-2; D may be TRBD1 (5 bases). The CDR3 length is 14 residues. Germline CDR1 reads SGHNT; CDR2 reads YENEEA. V was cut by 1 base and J by 3 bases, with 9 bases left in between. CDR3 region: CASSLVGHHYGYTF. CDR3 DNA: TGTGCCAGCAGCTTAGTAGGACACCACTATGGCTACACCTTC.

V gene TRBV7-3 combines with J gene TRBJ1-2; 8 bases map to TRBD1. The germline V gene has CDR1 SGHTA and CDR2 FQGTGA. The junction had 6 bases not matched to a gene; V was cut back by 5 bases and J by 4 bases. The CDR3 length is 14 residues. CDR3 sequence (DNA): TGTGCCAGCAGCCCCGACGGACAGGGCTATGGCTACACCTTC. It specifies CASSPDGQGYGYTF.

This sequence joins TRBV3-1 (or the pseudogene TRBV3-2) and TRBJ2-1; D is possibly TRBD2 (5 bases). Germline V lookup: CDR1 LGHDT, CDR2 YNNKEL (reference sequence). The CDR3 loop spans 15 amino acids. V shed 1 base and J shed 7 bases, with 14 bases lying between them. The DNA for the CDR3 is TGTGCCAGCAGCCAAGGAGGGATCCGACGGAATGAGCAGTTCTTC. As protein: CASSQGGIRRNEQFF.

The V and J genes are TRBV7-8 and TRBJ2-2; D not resolved. Germline loops: CDR1 SGHVS, CDR2 FQNEAQ. The CDR3 totals 16 residues. The ends were cut back, 5 bases at V and 4 bases at J, with 17 bases in the middle. The CDR3 coding sequence is TGTGCCAGCAGCGGAGCCCTCACAACCTTCACCGGGGAGCTGTTTTTT. Encoded protein: CASSGALTTFTGELFF.

V usage is TRBV28 and J usage is TRBJ2-3; 7 bases agree with TRBD1. There are 14 residues in the CDR3. The ends lost 4 bases at V and 3 bases at J; junction bases unmatched: 4. Germline CDR1 MDHEN, CDR2 SYDVKM. CDR3 region: CASSYRGGTDTQYF. In DNA, the CDR3 is TGTGCCAGCAGTTACAGGGGCGGGACAGATACGCAGTATTTT.

The CDR3 DNA is TGCGCCAGCAGCTTCCGGGAGGGTAGTGGCACCGGGGAGCTGTTTTTT. Encoded protein: CASSFREGSGTGELFF. This sequence joins TRBV5-1 and TRBJ2-2; 8 bases align to TRBD2. This CDR3 is built from 16 residues. Germline values: CDR1 SGHRS, CDR2 YFSETQ. V trimming: 2 bases; J trimming: 4 bases; junction bases outside the gene matches: 7.

The table lists this clone with a count of one. The V gene is TRBV3-1 (or the pseudogene TRBV3-2), the J gene TRBJ1-2; D gene unclear. Germline-derived CDR1 and CDR2 are LGHDT and YNNKEL (reference sequence). The CDR3 consists of 16 residues. Deletions cut 6 bases from V and 3 bases from J, with 20 bases between. CDR3 sequence reads: CASSYPLGYGDYGYTF. The CDR3 DNA follows: TGTGCCAGCAGTTACCCCCTAGGGTATGGGGACTATGGCTACACCTTC.

The chain recombines TRBV19 with TRBJ1-6, with D unresolved. Germline-derived CDR1 and CDR2 are LNHDA and SQIVND (reference sequence). V shed 5 bases and J shed 7 bases, with 15 bases lying between them. The length of the CDR3 is 15 residues. The DNA of the CDR3 is TGTGCCAGTAGTTTGGGCCCCGCAGGCAATTCACCCCTCCACTTT. This encodes CASSLGPAGNSPLHF.

V gene TRBV24-1 combines with J gene TRBJ1-4; no reliable D call. V gave up 8 bases and J gave up 7 bases, with 13 bases separating them. CDR3 size: 13 residues. The germline V gene encodes CDR1 KGHDR and CDR2 SFDVKD. CDR3 in amino acids: CATTDWSCEKLFF. As DNA, the CDR3 is TGTGCCACCACCGATTGGAGTTGTGAAAAACTGTTTTTT.

V usage is TRBV19 and J usage is TRBJ1-5; the match to TRBD1 covers 8 bases. The CDR3 runs to 18 residues. CDR1 and CDR2 from the germline V gene are LNHDA and SQIVND (reference sequence). V was pared by 5 bases and J by 8 bases, with 20 bases of the junction left unmatched. CDR3 sequence: CASSPDREESRPKEPQHF. The CDR3 region has the DNA TGTGCCAGTAGTCCGGACAGGGAAGAAAGTAGGCCCAAGGAGCCCCAGCATTTT.